Sequencing of this TCR beta chain was carried out in a study of control samples from healthy donors and cancer patients. This clone was found once. Repertoires were generated with immunoSEQ multiplex PCR, while TCRdb's copy carries only in-frame clones and drops some. The table shows around 130,000 clones, with approximately 87% occurring only once. Germline V lookup: CDR1 SGHNT, CDR2 YENEEA. CDR3 length: 16 amino acids. V trimming: 5 bases; J trimming: 0 bases; junction bases outside the gene matches: 6. Sequencing was performed on blood. The chain couples TRBV11-3 to TRBJ2-1, with 8 bases lining up with TRBD1. The source of this sequence is a man aged 25-40 years in good health. In DNA, the CDR3 is TGTGCCAGCAGCCATGGACAGGGAAGCTCCTACAATGAGCAGTTCTTC. Its translation is CASSHGQGSSYNEQFF.